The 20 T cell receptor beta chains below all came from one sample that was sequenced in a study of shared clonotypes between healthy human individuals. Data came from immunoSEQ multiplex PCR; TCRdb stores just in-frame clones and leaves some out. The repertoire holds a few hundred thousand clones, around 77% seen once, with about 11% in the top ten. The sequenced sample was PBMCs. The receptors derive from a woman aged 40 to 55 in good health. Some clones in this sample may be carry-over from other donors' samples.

DNA for the CDR3: TGTGCCAGCAGCTGGAGAGGGACAGGGGGCACTGAAGCTTTCTTT. As protein: CASSWRGTGGTEAFF. V gene TRBV7-8 combines with J gene TRBJ1-1, with 11 bases matching TRBD1. This CDR3 contains 15 residues. V gave up 4 bases and J gave up 4 bases; unmatched junction bases: 5. The germline gives CDR1 SGHVS, CDR2 FQNEAQ.

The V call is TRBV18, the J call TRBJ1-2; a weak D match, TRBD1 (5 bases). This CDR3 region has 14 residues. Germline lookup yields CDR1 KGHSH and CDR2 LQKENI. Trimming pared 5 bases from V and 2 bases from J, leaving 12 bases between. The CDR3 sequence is CASSSGHLNYGYTF. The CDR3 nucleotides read TGTGCCAGCTCAAGCGGACACCTAAACTATGGCTACACCTTC.

The CDR3 nucleotides are TGCGCCAGCAGCTTGGGTGGTGTCTCCTACGAGCAGTACTTC. It encodes CASSLGGVSYEQYF. The V gene is TRBV5-1, the J gene TRBJ2-7; no clear D gene. Trimming shortened V by 0 bases and J by 0 bases, and 7 bases separated the two germline ends. This CDR3 comprises 14 residues. Germline V lookup: CDR1 SGHRS, CDR2 YFSETQ.

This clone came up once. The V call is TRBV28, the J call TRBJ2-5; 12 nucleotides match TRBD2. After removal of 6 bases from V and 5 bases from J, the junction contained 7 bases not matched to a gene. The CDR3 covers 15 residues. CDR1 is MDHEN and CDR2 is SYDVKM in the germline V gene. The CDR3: CASSMRLAGVETQYF. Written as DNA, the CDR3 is TGTGCCAGCAGCATGCGACTAGCGGGAGTTGAGACCCAGTACTTC.

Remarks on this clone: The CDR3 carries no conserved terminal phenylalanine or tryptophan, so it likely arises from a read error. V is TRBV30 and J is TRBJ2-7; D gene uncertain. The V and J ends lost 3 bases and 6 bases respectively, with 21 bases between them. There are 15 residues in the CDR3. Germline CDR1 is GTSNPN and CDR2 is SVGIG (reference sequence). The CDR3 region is CAWSQVFRVSPEQYL. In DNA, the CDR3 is TGTGCCTGGAGCCAAGTATTTCGGGTTTCCCCCGAGCAGTACCTC.

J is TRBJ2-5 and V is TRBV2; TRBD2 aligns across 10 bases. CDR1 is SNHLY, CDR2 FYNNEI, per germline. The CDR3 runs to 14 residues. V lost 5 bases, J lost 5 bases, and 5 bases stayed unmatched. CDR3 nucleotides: TGTGCCAGCAGTACTCTAGCGGGAGACGAGACCCAGTACTTC. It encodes CASSTLAGDETQYF.

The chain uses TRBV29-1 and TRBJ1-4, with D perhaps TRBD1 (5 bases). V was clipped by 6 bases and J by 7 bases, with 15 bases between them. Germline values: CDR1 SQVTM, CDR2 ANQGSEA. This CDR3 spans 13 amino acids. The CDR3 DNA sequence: TGCAGCGTCCGCCCCCGGGGGAGTGAAAAACTGTTTTTT. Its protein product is CSVRPRGSEKLFF.

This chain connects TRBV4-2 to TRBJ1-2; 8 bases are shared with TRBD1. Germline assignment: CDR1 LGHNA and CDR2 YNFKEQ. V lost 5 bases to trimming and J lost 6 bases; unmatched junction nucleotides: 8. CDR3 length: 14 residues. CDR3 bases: TGTGCCAGCAGCTTCCGGACAGGGCCCCATGGCTACACCTTC. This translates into CASSFRTGPHGYTF.

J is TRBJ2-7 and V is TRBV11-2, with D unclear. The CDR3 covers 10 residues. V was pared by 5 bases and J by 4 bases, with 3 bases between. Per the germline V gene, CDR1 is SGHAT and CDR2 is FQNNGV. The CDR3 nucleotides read TGTGCCAGCAGCCAGTACGAGCAGTACTTC. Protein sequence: CASSQYEQYF.

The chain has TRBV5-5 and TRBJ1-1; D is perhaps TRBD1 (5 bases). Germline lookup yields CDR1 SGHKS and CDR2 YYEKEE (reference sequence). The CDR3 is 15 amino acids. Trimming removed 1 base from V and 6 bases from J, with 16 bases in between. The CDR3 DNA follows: TGTGCCAGCAGCTTGTGGGGCACCAGTACGTCTGAAGCTTTCTTT. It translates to CASSLWGTSTSEAFF.

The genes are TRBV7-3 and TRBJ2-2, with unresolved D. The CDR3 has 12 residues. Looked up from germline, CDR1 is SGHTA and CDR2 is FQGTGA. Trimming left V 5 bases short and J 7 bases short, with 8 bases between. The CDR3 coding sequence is TGTGCCAGCAGCAACACCATCGGGGAGCTGTTTTTT. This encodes CASSNTIGELFF. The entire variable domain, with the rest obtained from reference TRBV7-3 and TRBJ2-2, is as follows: GAGVSQTPSNKVTEKGKYVELRCDPISGHTALYWYRQSLGQGPEFLIYFQGTGAADDSGLPNDRFFAVRPEGSVSTLKIQRTERGDSAVYLCASSNTIGELFFGEGSRLTVL.

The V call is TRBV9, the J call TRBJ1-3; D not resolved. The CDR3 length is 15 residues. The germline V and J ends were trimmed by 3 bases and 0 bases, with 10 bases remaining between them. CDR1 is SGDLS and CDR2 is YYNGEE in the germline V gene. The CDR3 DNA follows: TGTGCCAGCAGCGCTACTATACGCTCTGGAAACACCATATATTTT. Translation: CASSATIRSGNTIYF.

This CDR3 reads CASSLGLAGPLTDTQYF. DNA for the CDR3: TGTGCCAGCAGCTTAGGATTAGCGGGCCCCCTCACAGATACGCAGTATTTT. The chain joins TRBV11-2 to TRBJ2-3; 7 bases agree with TRBD2. The CDR3 loop spans 17 amino acids. Germline V gene sequence: CDR1 SGHAT, CDR2 FQNNGV. V dropped 1 base and J dropped 2; count of bases not matched to a gene: 9.

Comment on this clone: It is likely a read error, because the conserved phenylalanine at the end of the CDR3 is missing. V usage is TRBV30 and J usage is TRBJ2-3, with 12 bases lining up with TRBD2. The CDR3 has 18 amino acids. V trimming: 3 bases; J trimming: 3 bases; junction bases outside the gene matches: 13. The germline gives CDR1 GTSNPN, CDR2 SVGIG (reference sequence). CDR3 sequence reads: CAWSTTPWTSGKTDTQYS. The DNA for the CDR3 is TGTGCCTGGAGCACCACGCCCTGGACTAGCGGGAAAACAGATACGCAGTATTCT.

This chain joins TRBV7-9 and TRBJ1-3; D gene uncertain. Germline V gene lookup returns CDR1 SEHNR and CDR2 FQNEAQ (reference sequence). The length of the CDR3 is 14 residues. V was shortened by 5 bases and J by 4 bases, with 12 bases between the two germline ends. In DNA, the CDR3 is TGTGCCAGCAGCAGAGATCTAGCCGGAAACACCATATATTTT. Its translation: CASSRDLAGNTIYF.

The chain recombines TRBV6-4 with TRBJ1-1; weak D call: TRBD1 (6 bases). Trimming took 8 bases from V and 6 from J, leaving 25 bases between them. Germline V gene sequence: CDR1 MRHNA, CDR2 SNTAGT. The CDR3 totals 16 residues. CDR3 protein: CASLGDNRVTEPEAFF. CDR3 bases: TGTGCCAGCTTGGGGGATAACAGGGTCACGGAACCTGAAGCTTTCTTT.

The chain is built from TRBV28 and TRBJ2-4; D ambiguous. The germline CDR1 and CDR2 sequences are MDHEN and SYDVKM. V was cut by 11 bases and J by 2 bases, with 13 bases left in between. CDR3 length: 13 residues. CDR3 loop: CASQAPSKNIQYF. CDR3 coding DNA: TGTGCCTCGCAGGCTCCATCCAAAAACATTCAGTACTTC.

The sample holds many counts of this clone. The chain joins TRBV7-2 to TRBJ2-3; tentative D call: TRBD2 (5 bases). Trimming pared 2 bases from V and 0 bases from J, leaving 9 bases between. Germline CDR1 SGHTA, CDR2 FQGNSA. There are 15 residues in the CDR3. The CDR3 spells CASSLQAVSTDTQYF. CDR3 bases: TGTGCCAGCAGCTTACAAGCGGTTAGCACAGATACGCAGTATTTT.

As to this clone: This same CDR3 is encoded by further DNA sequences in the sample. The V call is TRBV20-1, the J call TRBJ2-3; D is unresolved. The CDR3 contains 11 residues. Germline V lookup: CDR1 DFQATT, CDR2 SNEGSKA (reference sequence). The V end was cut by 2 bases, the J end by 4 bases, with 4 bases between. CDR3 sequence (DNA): TGCAGTGCTAGACTCGCAGATACGCAGTATTTT. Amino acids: CSARLADTQYF.

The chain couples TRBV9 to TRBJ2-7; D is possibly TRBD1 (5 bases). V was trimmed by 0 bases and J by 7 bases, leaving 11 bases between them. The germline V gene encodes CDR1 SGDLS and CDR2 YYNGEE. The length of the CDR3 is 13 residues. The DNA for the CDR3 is TGTGCCAGCAGCGTAGCCCCTGACAGAGAGCAGTACTTC. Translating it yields CASSVAPDREQYF.